This T cell receptor (beta chain) was sequenced for a study of blood T cell repertoires in COVID-19. Germline trimming cut 3 bases from V and 3 bases from J; bases unmatched to any gene: 13. The CDR3 totals 17 residues. Germline CDR1 reads KGHSH; CDR2 reads LQKENI. Libraries were prepared by immunoSEQ multiplex PCR; TCRdb keeps only in-frame clonotypes and omits some of them. The data hold roughly 54,000 clones, with about 83% observed a single time. The clonotype was recovered from a woman in her sixties with acute or convalescent COVID-19. This rearrangement joins TRBV18 to TRBJ1-2; 7 positions agree with TRBD1. Material for sequencing was peripheral blood. The CDR3 loop is CASSPGGVTGEYYGYTF. The CDR3 bases are TGTGCCAGCTCACCGGGCGGCGTTACAGGGGAATACTATGGCTACACCTTC.